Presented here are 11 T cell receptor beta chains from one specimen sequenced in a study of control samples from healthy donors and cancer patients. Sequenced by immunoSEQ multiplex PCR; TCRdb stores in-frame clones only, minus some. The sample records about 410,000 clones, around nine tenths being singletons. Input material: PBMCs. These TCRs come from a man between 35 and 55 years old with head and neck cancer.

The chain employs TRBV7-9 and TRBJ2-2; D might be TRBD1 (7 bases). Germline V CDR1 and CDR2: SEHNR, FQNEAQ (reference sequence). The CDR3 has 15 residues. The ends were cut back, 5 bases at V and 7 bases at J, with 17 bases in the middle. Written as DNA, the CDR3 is TGTGCCAGCAGCCGTGGGGGCCAGGGGGGCGGGGAGCTGTTTTTT. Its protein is CASSRGGQGGGELFF.

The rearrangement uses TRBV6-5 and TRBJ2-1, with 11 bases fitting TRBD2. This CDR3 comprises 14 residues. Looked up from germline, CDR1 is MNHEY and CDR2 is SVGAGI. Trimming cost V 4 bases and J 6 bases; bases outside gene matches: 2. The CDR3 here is CASSSGLAGNEQFF. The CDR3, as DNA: TGTGCCAGCAGTTCAGGACTAGCGGGCAATGAGCAGTTCTTC.

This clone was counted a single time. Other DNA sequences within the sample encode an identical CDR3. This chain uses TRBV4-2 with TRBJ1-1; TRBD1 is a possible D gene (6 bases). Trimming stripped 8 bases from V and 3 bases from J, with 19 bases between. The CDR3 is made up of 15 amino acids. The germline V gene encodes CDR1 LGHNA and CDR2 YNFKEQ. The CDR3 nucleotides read TGTGCCAGCGGGCGGGGGGGGCGCCTAGACACTGAAGCTTTCTTT. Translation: CASGRGGRLDTEAFF.

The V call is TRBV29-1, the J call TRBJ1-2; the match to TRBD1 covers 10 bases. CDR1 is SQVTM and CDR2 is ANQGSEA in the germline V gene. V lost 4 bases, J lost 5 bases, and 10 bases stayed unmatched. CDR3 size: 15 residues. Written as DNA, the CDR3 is TGCAGCGTTGGACCGCGGGACAGGGGTCGGTATGGCTACACCTTC. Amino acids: CSVGPRDRGRYGYTF.

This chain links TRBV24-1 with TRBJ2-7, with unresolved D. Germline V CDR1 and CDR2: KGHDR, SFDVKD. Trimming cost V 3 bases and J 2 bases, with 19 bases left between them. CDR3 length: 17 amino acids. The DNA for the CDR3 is TGTGCCACCAGTGATCTCCCGGAAGGGCTCATTCCCTACGAGCAGTACTTC. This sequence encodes CATSDLPEGLIPYEQYF.

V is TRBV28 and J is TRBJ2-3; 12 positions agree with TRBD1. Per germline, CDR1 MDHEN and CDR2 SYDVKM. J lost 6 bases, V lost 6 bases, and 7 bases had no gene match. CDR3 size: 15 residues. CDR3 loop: CASSRGQGASDTQYF. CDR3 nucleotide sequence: TGTGCCAGCAGCAGGGGACAGGGGGCGTCGGATACGCAGTATTTT.

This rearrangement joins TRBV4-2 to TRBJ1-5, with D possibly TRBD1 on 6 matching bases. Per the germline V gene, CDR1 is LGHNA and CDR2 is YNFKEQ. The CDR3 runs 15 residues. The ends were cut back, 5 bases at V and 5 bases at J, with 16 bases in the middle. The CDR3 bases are TGTGCCAGCAGCAACATTCCGACAGGCGATCAGCCCCAGCATTTT. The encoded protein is CASSNIPTGDQPQHF.

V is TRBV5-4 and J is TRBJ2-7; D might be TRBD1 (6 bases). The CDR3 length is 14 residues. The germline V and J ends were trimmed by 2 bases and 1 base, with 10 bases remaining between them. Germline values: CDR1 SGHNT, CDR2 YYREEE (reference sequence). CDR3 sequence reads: CASSLTTGSYEQYF. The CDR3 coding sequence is TGTGCCAGCAGCTTAACGACAGGATCCTACGAGCAGTACTTC.

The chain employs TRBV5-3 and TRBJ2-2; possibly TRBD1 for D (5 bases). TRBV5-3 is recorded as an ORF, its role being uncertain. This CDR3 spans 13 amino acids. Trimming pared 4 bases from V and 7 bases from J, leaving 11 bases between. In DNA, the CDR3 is TGTGCCAGAAGCAGCATAAGGGGCGGGGAGCTGTTTTTT. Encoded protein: CARSSIRGGELFF.

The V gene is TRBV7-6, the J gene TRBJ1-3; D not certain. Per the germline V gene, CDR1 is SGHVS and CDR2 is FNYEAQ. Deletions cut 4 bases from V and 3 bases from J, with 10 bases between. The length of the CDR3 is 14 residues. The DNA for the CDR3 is TGTGCCAGCAGCTCCCGGACCGATGGAAACACCATATATTTT. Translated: CASSSRTDGNTIYF.

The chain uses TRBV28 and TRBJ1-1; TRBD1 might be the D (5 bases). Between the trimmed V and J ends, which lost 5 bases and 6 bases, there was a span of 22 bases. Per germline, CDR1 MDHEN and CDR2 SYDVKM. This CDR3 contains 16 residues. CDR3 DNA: TGTGCCAGCAGTGGTAGAACCTGGGGGAGCATCCCTGAAGCTTTCTTT. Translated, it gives CASSGRTWGSIPEAFF. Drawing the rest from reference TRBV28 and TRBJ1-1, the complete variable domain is DVKVTQSSRYLVKRTGEKVFLECVQDMDHENMFWYRQDPGLGLRLIYFSYDVKMKEKGDIPEGYSVSREKKERFSLILESASTNQTSMYLCASSGRTWGSIPEAFFGQGTRLTVV.